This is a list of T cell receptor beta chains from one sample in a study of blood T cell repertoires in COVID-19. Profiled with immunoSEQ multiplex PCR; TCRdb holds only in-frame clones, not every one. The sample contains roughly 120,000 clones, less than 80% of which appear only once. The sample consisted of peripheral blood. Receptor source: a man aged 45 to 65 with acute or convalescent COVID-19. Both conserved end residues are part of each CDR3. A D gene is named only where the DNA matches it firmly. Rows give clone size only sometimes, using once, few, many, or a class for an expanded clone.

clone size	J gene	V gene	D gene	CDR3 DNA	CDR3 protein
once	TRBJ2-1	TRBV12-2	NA	TGTGCAAGTCGCTTATTCTGCGGGAGCTCTTACAATGAGCAGTTCTTC	CASRLFCGSSYNEQFF
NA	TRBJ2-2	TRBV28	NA	TGTGCCAGCAGTTTGGTAGGGGGATACACCGGGGAGCTGTTTTTT	CASSLVGGYTGELFF
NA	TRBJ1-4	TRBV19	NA	TGTGCCAGTAGTTTCGGGATCCAGCAAGAAAAACTGTTTTTT	CASSFGIQQEKLFF
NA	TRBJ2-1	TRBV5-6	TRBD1	TGTGCCAGCAGCCTCGGACAGGGCTATGAGCAGTTCTTC	CASSLGQGYEQFF
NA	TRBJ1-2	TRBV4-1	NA	TGCGCCAGCAGCCAAGGCACAGCTAACTATGGCTACACCTTC	CASSQGTANYGYTF
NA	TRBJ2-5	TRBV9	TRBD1	TGTGCCAGCAGCAGGCAGGGGGCATCAGAGACCCAGTACTTC	CASSRQGASETQYF
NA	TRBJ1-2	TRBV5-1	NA	TGCGCCAGCAGCTTGGCTGGGGCTGCCCATGGCTACACCTTC	CASSLAGAAHGYTF
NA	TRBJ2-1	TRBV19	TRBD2	TGTGCCAGTAGTATAAGTCAGGCTAGCGGAGCCCAGTTCTTC	CASSISQASGAQFF
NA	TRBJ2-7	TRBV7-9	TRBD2	TGTGCCAGCATTCTCGGGGGGGGGTCCCGAGTGTATATCTCCTACGAGCAGTACTTC	CASILGGGSRVYISYEQYF
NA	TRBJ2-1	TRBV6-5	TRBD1	TGTGCCAGCAGTTACTCGGGACAGGGTCTTTATGAGCAGTTCTTC	CASSYSGQGLYEQFF
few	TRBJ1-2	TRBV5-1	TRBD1	TGCGCCAGCAGCTTTTTAGGGACAGGGAATGGCTACACCTTC	CASSFLGTGNGYTF
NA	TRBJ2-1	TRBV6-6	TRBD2	TGTGCCAGCAGTTACTCGGGCGGGGGGGCACGAAATGAGCAGTTCTTC	CASSYSGGGARNEQFF
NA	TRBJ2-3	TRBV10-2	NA	TGCGCCAGCAGTGACCTGAGACGGACAGAAGATACGCAGTATTTT	CASSDLRRTEDTQYF
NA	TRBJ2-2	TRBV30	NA	TGTGCCTGGAGTTCAGGAGGGGAGCTGTTTTTT	CAWSSGGELFF
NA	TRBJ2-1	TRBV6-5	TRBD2	TGTGCCAGCAGTTACTCGAGTAGCGGGAGGGCGAATGAGCAGTTCTTC	CASSYSSSGRANEQFF
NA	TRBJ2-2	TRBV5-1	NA	TGCGCCAGCAGCTTTCAGGGAACCGGGGAGCTGTTTTTT	CASSFQGTGELFF
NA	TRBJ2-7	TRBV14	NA	TGTGCCAGCAGCCACAAAGACGGGGGAAACTACGAGCAGTACTTC	CASSHKDGGNYEQYF
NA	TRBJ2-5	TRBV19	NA	TGTGCCAGTAGCTCCGGACAGTACCAAGAGACCCAGTACTTC	CASSSGQYQETQYF
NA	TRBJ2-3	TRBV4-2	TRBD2	TGTGCCAGCAGCCAAGATCCGGGACTAGCGGGGGGTGGCTCTAGCACAGATACGCAGTATTTT	CASSQDPGLAGGGSSTDTQYF
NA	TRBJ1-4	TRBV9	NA	TGTGCCAGCAGCGCCCAGGGATCTAATGAAAAACTGTTTTTT	CASSAQGSNEKLFF
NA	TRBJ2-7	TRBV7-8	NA	TGTGCCAGCAGCTTAGACACCCTTTACGAGCAGTACTTC	CASSLDTLYEQYF
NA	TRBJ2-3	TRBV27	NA	TGTGCCAGTTCCATGATGGCAGATAGCACAGATACGCAGTATTTT	CASSMMADSTDTQYF
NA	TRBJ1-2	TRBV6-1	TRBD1	TGTGCCAGCAGTGAGACAGGGAACTATGGCTACACCTTC	CASSETGNYGYTF
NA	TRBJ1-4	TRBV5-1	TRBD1	TGCGCCAGCAGCCCGAGGACAGGGCCCCTTGCAACTAATGAAAAACTGTTTTTT	CASSPRTGPLATNEKLFF
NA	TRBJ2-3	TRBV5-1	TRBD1	TGCGCCAGCAGCCCCGGGACAGGGGGCACAGATACGCAGTATTTT	CASSPGTGGTDTQYF
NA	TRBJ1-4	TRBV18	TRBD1	TGTGCCAGCTCACCGGGACAGGGGTATGAAAAACTGTTTTTT	CASSPGQGYEKLFF
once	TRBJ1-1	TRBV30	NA	TGTGCCTGGAGCCAGACAGCGAACACTGAAGCTTTCTTT	CAWSQTANTEAFF
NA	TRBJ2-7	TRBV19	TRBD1	TGTGCCAGTAGCCGACAGGGTAGTGAGCAGTACTTC	CASSRQGSEQYF
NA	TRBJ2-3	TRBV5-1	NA	TGCGCCAGCAGCTTGACGGGGGTGGGAGATACGCAGTATTTT	CASSLTGVGDTQYF
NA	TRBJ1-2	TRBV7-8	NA	TGTGCCAGCAGCTTAGGCGGGGCGCGATATGGCTACACCTTC	CASSLGGARYGYTF
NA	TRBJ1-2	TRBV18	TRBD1	TGTGCCAGCTCCGGGGACAGGGAACCCTATGGCTACACCTTC	CASSGDREPYGYTF
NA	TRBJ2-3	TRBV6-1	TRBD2	TGTGCCAGCAGTGAGAGTAGCGGGGTTCGTGGGACGCAGTATTTT	CASSESSGVRGTQYF
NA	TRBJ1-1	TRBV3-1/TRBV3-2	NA	TGTGCCAGCAGCCAAGACACGTCTATGAACACTGAAGCTTTCTTT	CASSQDTSMNTEAFF
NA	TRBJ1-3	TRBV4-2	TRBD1	TGTGCCAGCACTCCCGGAGAGGGGGCACTGGGAAACACCATATATTTT	CASTPGEGALGNTIYF
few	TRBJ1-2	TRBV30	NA	TGTGCCTGGACGAGGGGAGGGATAGGCTACACCTTC	CAWTRGGIGYTF
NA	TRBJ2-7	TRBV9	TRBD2	TGTGCCAGCAACCCTAGCGGGGCAACGGTCGGGGAGCAGTACTTC	CASNPSGATVGEQYF
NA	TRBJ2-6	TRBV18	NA	TGTGCCAGCTCACCTTCACAGAACCCTGGGGCCAACGTCCTGACTTTC	CASSPSQNPGANVLTF
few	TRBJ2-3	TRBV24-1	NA	TGTGCCACCAGTGACCACGGTAACACAGATACGCAGTATTTT	CATSDHGNTDTQYF
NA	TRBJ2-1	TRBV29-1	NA	TGCAGCGTTGTTGGCAGCGATTCCTACAATGAGCAGTTCTTC	CSVVGSDSYNEQFF
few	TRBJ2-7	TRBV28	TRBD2	TGTGCCAGCAGTTGGACTAGCGTTATCTACGAGCAGTACTTC	CASSWTSVIYEQYF
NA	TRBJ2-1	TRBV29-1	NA	TGCAGCGTTGAACGCGACAGGTTTTTCTACAATGAGCAGTTCTTC	CSVERDRFFYNEQFF
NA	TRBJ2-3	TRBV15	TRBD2	TGTGCCACCAGCAGAGAGATAAGTAATGCGGGGGGACATACGCAGTATTTT	CATSREISNAGGHTQYF
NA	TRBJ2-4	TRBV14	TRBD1	TGTGCCAGCAGCCAAGAGGGACAGCTAAACATTCAGTACTTC	CASSQEGQLNIQYF
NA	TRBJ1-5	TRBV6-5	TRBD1	TGTGCCAGCAGGAGGGGCGGGACAGGGGATCAGCCCCAGCATTTT	CASRRGGTGDQPQHF
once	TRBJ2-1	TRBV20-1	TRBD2	TGCAGTGCTAGTGACGGGAGGACCTACAATGAGCAGTTCTTC	CSASDGRTYNEQFF
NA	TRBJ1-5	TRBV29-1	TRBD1	TGCAGCGTTCAGACAGGGGTTGGCAATCAGCCCCAGCATTTT	CSVQTGVGNQPQHF
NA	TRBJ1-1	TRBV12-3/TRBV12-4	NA	TGTGCCAGCAGTTTACCCCCCGGGACTGAAGCTTTCTTT	CASSLPPGTEAFF
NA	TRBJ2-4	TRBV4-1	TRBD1	TGCGCCAGCAGCCAAGAAGACAGGGGCCGGGATCGGGCCAAAAACATTCAGTACTTC	CASSQEDRGRDRAKNIQYF
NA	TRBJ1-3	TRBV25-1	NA	TGTGCCAGCAGTGACACGACTGGTTCCCGAAACACCATATATTTT	CASSDTTGSRNTIYF
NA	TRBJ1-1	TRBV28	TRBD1	TGTGCCAGCAGTTTATTTGGACAGGGGGCTGAAGCTTTCTTT	CASSLFGQGAEAFF
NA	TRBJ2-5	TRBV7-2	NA	TGTGCCAGCAGCGTGACAGGCCAGGAGACCCAGTACTTC	CASSVTGQETQYF
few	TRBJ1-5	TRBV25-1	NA	TGTGCCAGCAGTGGCACCGGGACACCCAAGGAGCCCCAGCATTTT	CASSGTGTPKEPQHF
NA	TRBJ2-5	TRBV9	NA	TGTGCCAGCAGCGTTGATGGGCTAAAGACGGAGACCCAGTACTTC	CASSVDGLKTETQYF
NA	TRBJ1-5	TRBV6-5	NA	TGTGCCAGCAGTTACCCCTCGGGGGGAAATCAGCCCCAGCATTTT	CASSYPSGGNQPQHF
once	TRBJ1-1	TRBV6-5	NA	TGTGCCAGCACCCGGGGTGGGGACACTGAAGCTTTCTTT	CASTRGGDTEAFF